Shown below are 24 T cell receptor beta chains from a single sample sequenced in a study of blood T cell repertoires in COVID-19. Some clones are missing from TCRdb's copy, which holds only in-frame ones; the method was immunoSEQ multiplex PCR. The repertoire includes around 70,000 clones, 85% to 95% of them detected once, and 4.8% sits in the top ten. The sample taken for sequencing was peripheral blood. The receptors shown here come from a woman aged 55-70 years with active COVID-19.

The genes are TRBV3-1 (or the pseudogene TRBV3-2) and TRBJ1-2, with D perhaps TRBD1 (6 bases). This CDR3 is built from 16 residues. Trimming shortened V by 1 base and J by 8 bases, and 20 bases separated the two germline ends. CDR1 is LGHDT and CDR2 is YNNKEL in the germline V gene (reference sequence). CDR3 residues: CASSQGRPRGAKGYTF. For the CDR3, the DNA is TGTGCCAGCAGCCAAGGACGCCCGCGGGGGGCGAAAGGCTACACCTTC.

The V gene is TRBV21-1, the J gene TRBJ2-7; TRBD2 is the table's D call, not checked against the DNA. TRBV21-1 counts as a pseudogene. This CDR3 is built from 20 residues. The CDR3 protein is CASRKTTPFSAYKSSYEQYF. The CDR3 DNA sequence: TGTGCCAGCAGGAAAACGACTCCGTTTTCAGCGTACAAATCCTCCTACGAGCAGTACTTC.

This chain uses TRBV28 with TRBJ2-7; the D gene is possibly TRBD1 (6 bases). V lost 9 bases and J lost 3, with 9 bases in between. Germline assignment: CDR1 MDHEN and CDR2 SYDVKM. This CDR3 contains 11 residues. The CDR3 spells CASVRGYEQYF. The CDR3 nucleotides are TGTGCCAGTGTCAGGGGCTACGAGCAGTACTTC.

The rearrangement joins TRBV18 to TRBJ1-6, with D perhaps TRBD1 (5 bases). V was cut by 3 bases and J by 3 bases, with 12 bases left in between. Germline CDR1 reads KGHSH; CDR2 reads LQKENI. The CDR3 extends over 16 amino acids. The CDR3 is CASSPAWGGYNSPLHF. CDR3 in DNA: TGTGCCAGCTCACCCGCTTGGGGGGGCTATAATTCACCCCTCCACTTT.

The chain links TRBV3-1 (or the pseudogene TRBV3-2) to TRBJ1-5; D perhaps matches TRBD1 (5 bases). The CDR3 contains 14 residues. V lost 5 bases, J lost 1 base, and 9 bases lay in between. Germline V gives CDR1 LGHDT, CDR2 YNNKEL (reference sequence). Here the CDR3 DNA reads TGTGCCAGCAGCGGGGGGGGAAGCAATCAGCCCCAGCATTTT. Protein sequence: CASSGGGSNQPQHF.

The rearrangement joins TRBV5-1 to TRBJ2-7; TRBD2 matches at 12 bases. There are 14 residues in the CDR3. The V segment lost 5 bases and the J segment 4 bases; nucleotides outside the gene matches: 4. Germline V lookup: CDR1 SGHRS, CDR2 YFSETQ. The CDR3 nucleotides read TGCGCCAGCAGACCCGGGACTAGCGGGTACGAGCAGTACTTC. It specifies CASRPGTSGYEQYF.

This chain uses TRBV28 with TRBJ2-7; D is undetermined. Germline V CDR1 and CDR2: MDHEN, SYDVKM. CDR3 length: 14 residues. The V and J ends lost 1 base and 0 bases respectively, with 7 bases between them. The CDR3 coding sequence is TGTGCCAGCAGTTTATTGGCCTTCTCCTACGAGCAGTACTTC. Translating gives CASSLLAFSYEQYF.

V and J are TRBV5-5 and TRBJ2-1, with 9 bases that match TRBD2. Looked up from germline, CDR1 is SGHKS and CDR2 is YYEKEE (reference sequence). V lost 0 bases to trimming and J lost 6 bases; unmatched junction nucleotides: 4. The CDR3 is made up of 15 amino acids. CDR3 bases: TGTGCCAGCAGCTTGGTGGGGACTAGCAGCAATGAGCAGTTCTTC. Amino acid sequence: CASSLVGTSSNEQFF.

The rearrangement uses TRBV3-1 (or the pseudogene TRBV3-2) and TRBJ2-7; 11 bases fit TRBD2. This CDR3 region has 15 residues. Germline CDR1 is LGHDT and CDR2 is YNNKEL (reference sequence). V shed 3 bases, J shed 4 bases, and the junction held 5 bases outside the gene matches. The CDR3 loop reads CASSQVSGREYEQYF. CDR3 DNA sequence: TGTGCCAGCAGCCAGGTTAGCGGGAGGGAGTACGAGCAGTACTTC.

The genes are TRBV6-6 and TRBJ2-7; D ambiguous. The V gene's germline CDR1 is MNHNY and CDR2 SVGAGI (reference sequence). The CDR3 is 13 amino acids. V was cut by 2 bases and J by 1 base, with 6 bases left in between. Here the CDR3 DNA reads TGTGCCAGCAGTTACCCTCAGTCCTACGAGCAGTACTTC. Protein: CASSYPQSYEQYF.

The rearrangement uses TRBV2 and TRBJ2-7, with TRBD2 identical over 10 bases. The CDR3 loop spans 16 amino acids. Looked up from germline, CDR1 is SNHLY and CDR2 is FYNNEI. The ends lost 3 bases at V and 0 bases at J; junction bases unmatched: 5. Here the CDR3 DNA reads TGTGCCAGCAGTGATAGGACTAGCGGATTCTCCTACGAGCAGTACTTC. Its protein is CASSDRTSGFSYEQYF. Full variable domain (remainder filled in from reference TRBV2 and TRBJ2-7): EPEVTQTPSHQVTQMGQEVILRCVPISNHLYFYWYRQILGQKVEFLVSFYNNEISEKSEIFDDQFSVERPDGSNFTLKIRSTKLEDSAMYFCASSDRTSGFSYEQYFGPGTRLTVT.

This chain connects TRBV9 to TRBJ1-2; 7 nucleotides line up with TRBD1. The V gene end was trimmed by 4 bases and the J gene end by 3 bases; junction bases not matched to a gene: 12. Germline V CDR1 and CDR2: SGDLS, YYNGEE. The CDR3 totals 16 residues. CDR3 region: CASSPQGQENHYGYTF. Written as DNA, the CDR3 is TGTGCCAGCAGCCCCCAAGGACAGGAAAATCACTATGGCTACACCTTC.

V gene TRBV11-2 combines with J gene TRBJ2-1; possible D gene TRBD1, 5 bases. The CDR3 is 13 residues long. The V end lost 1 base, the J end lost 7 bases, and 8 bases lay between the germline ends. CDR1 and CDR2 (germline): SGHAT, FQNNGV. CDR3 in DNA: TGTGCCAGCAGCTTAGGCAGGGTAAATGAGCAGTTCTTC. This codes for CASSLGRVNEQFF. The complete variable domain, with remaining parts taken from reference TRBV11-2 and TRBJ2-1, reads EAGVAQSPRYKIIEKRQSVAFWCNPISGHATLYWYQQILGQGPKLLIQFQNNGVVDDSQLPKDRFSAERLKGVDSTLKIQPAKLEDSAVYLCASSLGRVNEQFFGPGTRLTVL.

J is TRBJ2-7 and V is TRBV25-1; TRBD2 might be the D (5 bases). V was shortened by 4 bases and J by 0 bases, with 13 bases between the two germline ends. This CDR3 spans 15 amino acids. CDR1 MGHDK and CDR2 SYGVNS come from the germline V gene. CDR3 residues: CASSGRDLSSYEQYF. CDR3 DNA: TGTGCCAGCAGTGGCCGGGATTTGAGCTCCTACGAGCAGTACTTC.

This rearrangement joins TRBV19 to TRBJ1-1; no clear D. From germline, CDR1 is LNHDA and CDR2 SQIVND (reference sequence). Trimming took 2 bases from V and 5 from J, leaving 18 bases between them. The CDR3 runs to 16 residues. The DNA for the CDR3 is TGTGCCAGTAGTATAAATGAGGGCGGAGGGAGAACTGAAGCTTTCTTT. Translated, it gives CASSINEGGGRTEAFF.

This clone was seen a single time. The V call is TRBV2, the J call TRBJ1-1; D is unclear. V dropped 9 bases and J dropped 1 base, with 18 bases sitting between them. CDR1 SNHLY and CDR2 FYNNEI come from the germline V gene. The length of the CDR3 is 15 residues. The CDR3 bases are TGTGCCAGTTGCCCCCCGGGTTCCCGGAACACTGAAGCTTTCTTT. Amino acids: CASCPPGSRNTEAFF.

V usage is TRBV2 and J usage is TRBJ2-2, with 9 bases aligning to TRBD1. Germline V gene lookup returns CDR1 SNHLY and CDR2 FYNNEI. V lost 6 bases and J lost 2; bases outside the gene matches: 4. This CDR3 comprises 15 residues. CDR3 loop: CASRGDRANTGELFF. The CDR3 DNA reads as TGTGCCAGCAGAGGGGACAGGGCAAACACCGGGGAGCTGTTTTTT.

The V gene is TRBV5-1, the J gene TRBJ2-1; D is perhaps TRBD1 (6 bases). Deletions cut 4 bases from V and 6 bases from J, with 11 bases between. Looked up from germline, CDR1 is SGHRS and CDR2 is YFSETQ. CDR3 length equals 13 residues. CDR3 bases: TGCGCCAGCAGCCCCAAACAGGGCAATGAGCAGTTCTTC. The encoded protein is CASSPKQGNEQFF.

The rearrangement joins TRBV3-1 (or the pseudogene TRBV3-2) to TRBJ2-3, with 7 bases matching TRBD2. Germline V CDR1 and CDR2: LGHDT, YNNKEL (reference sequence). The V segment lost 6 bases and the J segment 6 bases; nucleotides outside the gene matches: 9. The CDR3 is 14 amino acids. This CDR3 is CASSSGWGEDTQYF. DNA for the CDR3: TGTGCCAGCAGTAGCGGGTGGGGGGAGGATACGCAGTATTTT.

This chain joins TRBV25-1 and TRBJ1-1; 7 positions match TRBD1. The length of the CDR3 is 15 residues. Germline CDR1 MGHDK, CDR2 SYGVNS. The junction had 7 bases not matched to a gene; V was cut back by 6 bases and J by 0 bases. CDR3 sequence: CASSATGWMNTEAFF. The DNA for the CDR3 is TGTGCCAGCAGCGCGACAGGGTGGATGAACACTGAAGCTTTCTTT.

The genes are TRBV7-9 and TRBJ2-1, with D unclear. CDR1 and CDR2 from the germline V gene are SEHNR and FQNEAQ (reference sequence). The CDR3 is 14 amino acids. V was shortened by 3 bases and J by 6 bases, with 12 bases between the two germline ends. The CDR3 loop is CASSFSFLLNEQFF. The CDR3 nucleotides read TGTGCCAGCAGCTTTTCCTTCCTACTCAATGAGCAGTTCTTC.

This clone showed up just once. V gene TRBV5-6 combines with J gene TRBJ2-7; possible D gene TRBD2, 5 bases. Germline V CDR1 and CDR2: SGHDT, YYEEEE. V lost 2 bases and J lost 4, with 13 bases in between. The CDR3 extends over 14 amino acids. This CDR3 reads CASSFGWEYYEQYF. The CDR3 nucleotides are TGTGCCAGCAGCTTTGGGTGGGAGTATTACGAGCAGTACTTC.

The chain combines TRBV4-1 with TRBJ2-7; possible D gene TRBD1, 5 bases. The V gene lost 4 bases and the J gene lost 5 bases, with 9 bases spanning the gap. The CDR3 is 12 amino acids. Germline V gives CDR1 MGHRA, CDR2 YSYEKL. DNA for the CDR3: TGCGCCAGCAGCCCAGGGTTCCACGAGCAGTACTTC. Translating gives CASSPGFHEQYF.

The chain recombines TRBV19 with TRBJ2-6; D is possibly TRBD1 (6 bases). Trimming pared 6 bases from V and 2 bases from J, leaving 14 bases between. The CDR3 extends over 16 amino acids. CDR1 and CDR2 from the germline V gene are LNHDA and SQIVND (reference sequence). The CDR3 here is CASSPGVSAGANVLTF. The CDR3 coding sequence is TGTGCCAGTAGCCCAGGGGTGAGCGCTGGGGCCAACGTCCTGACTTTC. The whole variable domain, remainder taken from reference TRBV19 and TRBJ2-6, is DGGITQSPKYLFRKEGQNVTLSCEQNLNHDAMYWYRQDPGQGLRLIYYSQIVNDFQKGDIAEGYSVSREKKESFPLTVTSAQKNPTAFYLCASSPGVSAGANVLTFGAGSRLTVL.